The count of the clone carrying this T cell receptor beta chain is one. Its antigen is unidentified. The sample originates from a study of T cell responses to AZD1222 COVID-19 vaccine. Study-wide points: A mostly white British donor set with more females was recruited, and clonal diversity was possibly underestimated.

The CDR3 runs to 13 residues. Trimming took off 3 bases at V and 8 bases at J, with 10 bases between the two ends. Germline CDR1 is SGHTA and CDR2 is FQGNSA. Measured with immunoSEQ multiplex PCR; TCRdb has only the in-frame clones, and not every one. The sample contains some 130,000 clones, about 92% of which appear only once. The material sequenced was peripheral blood, taken on day 0 of AZD1222 vaccination. This clonotype was sampled from an adult in good health. This chain links TRBV7-2 with TRBJ1-4; the D is unclear. Here the CDR3 reads CASSFERREKLFF. Written as DNA, the CDR3 is TGTGCCAGCAGCTTCGAGCGGAGGGAAAAACTGTTTTTT. Full variable domain (remainder filled in from reference TRBV7-2 and TRBJ1-4): GAGVSQSPSNKVTEKGKDVELRCDPISGHTALYWYRQSLGQGLEFLIYFQGNSAPDKSGLPSDRFSAERTGGSVSTLTIQRTQQEDSAVYLCASSFERREKLFFGSGTQLSVL.